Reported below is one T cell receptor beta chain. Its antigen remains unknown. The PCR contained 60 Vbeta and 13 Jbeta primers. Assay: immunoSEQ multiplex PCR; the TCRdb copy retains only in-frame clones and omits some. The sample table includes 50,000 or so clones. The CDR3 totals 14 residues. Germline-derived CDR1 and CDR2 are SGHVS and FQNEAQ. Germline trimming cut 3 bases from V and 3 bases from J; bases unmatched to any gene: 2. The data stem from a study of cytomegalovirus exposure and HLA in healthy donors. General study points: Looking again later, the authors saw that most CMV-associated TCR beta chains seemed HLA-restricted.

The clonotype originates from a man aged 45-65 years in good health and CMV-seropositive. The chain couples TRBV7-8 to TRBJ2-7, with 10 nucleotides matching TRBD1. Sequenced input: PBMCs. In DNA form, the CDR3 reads TGTGCCAGCAGCTTCCGGGACAGGGGCTACGAGCAGTACTTC. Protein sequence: CASSFRDRGYEQYF.